The rows below give T cell receptor beta chains drawn from one sample of a study of brain T cells in children with intractable seizures. The protocol was immunoSEQ multiplex PCR, while the TCRdb copy is restricted to in-frame clones and leaves out a portion. Counted here are roughly 110,000 clones, around 94% occurring once; the ten biggest clones make up 3.8%. Sequenced material: peripheral blood, taken at surgery. These TCRs come from a boy under two years old with hemimegalencephaly and intractable seizures. The CDR3 runs from the conserved cysteine through the conserved F or W. A D gene is named only where the DNA matches it firmly. A clone size is listed for some rows: how often the clone was seen (once, few, many), or a class if it is expanded.

>TRBJ2-1|NA|TRBD2|TRBV6-1
CASSELAGGYNEQFF
TGTGCCAGCAGTGAACTAGCGGGAGGGTACAATGAGCAGTTCTTC
>TRBJ1-1|NA|NA|TRBV10-1
CASSAYRNTEAFF
TGCGCCAGCAGTGCCTACAGGAACACTGAAGCTTTCTTT
>TRBJ1-5|NA|NA|TRBV29-1
CSVAKTGNGDQPQHF
TGCAGCGTTGCCAAAACAGGGAATGGCGATCAGCCCCAGCATTTT
>TRBJ2-3|NA|TRBD2|TRBV11-3
CASSLSPTSGRSADTQYF
TGTGCCAGCAGCCTTTCCCCGACTAGCGGGAGGAGTGCGGATACGCAGTATTTT
>TRBJ1-6|NA|TRBD1|TRBV6-1
CASSSTGQGGSPLHF
TGTGCCAGCAGTTCTACGGGACAGGGAGGCTCACCCCTCCACTTT
>TRBJ2-5|NA|TRBD2|TRBV6-2/TRBV6-3
CASSPRTSGRLETQYF
TGTGCCAGCAGTCCCCGCACTAGCGGGAGGTTAGAGACCCAGTACTTC
>TRBJ2-1|NA|TRBD2|TRBV4-3
CASKGTSGPYNEQFF
TGCGCCAGCAAGGGGACTAGCGGTCCCTACAATGAGCAGTTCTTC
>TRBJ2-2|NA|NA|TRBV19
CASSIGRRNTGELFF
TGTGCCAGTAGTATCGGAAGGAGGAACACCGGGGAGCTGTTTTTT
>TRBJ2-7|NA|NA|TRBV20-1
CSAGADSFYEQYF
TGCAGTGCTGGTGCGGACAGCTTCTACGAGCAGTACTTC
>TRBJ1-5|once|TRBD1|TRBV6-2/TRBV6-3
CASSPGTGLSQPQHF
TGTGCCAGCAGTCCCGGGACAGGGCTCAGTCAGCCCCAGCATTTT
>TRBJ1-3|few|TRBD1|TRBV7-9
CASSPGTDSGNTIYF
TGTGCCAGCAGCCCGGGGACAGACTCTGGAAACACCATATATTTT
>TRBJ1-1|NA|NA|TRBV6-5
CASSYRHGNTEAFF
TGTGCCAGCAGTTACCGGCATGGGAACACTGAAGCTTTCTTT
>TRBJ1-3|NA|NA|TRBV27
CASSLNRVSAGNTIYF
TGTGCCAGCAGTTTAAATAGGGTCAGCGCTGGAAACACCATATATTTT
>TRBJ1-4|NA|NA|TRBV28
CASSLRPGPLEKLFF
TGTGCCAGCAGTTTACGTCCGGGCCCCTTGGAAAAACTGTTTTTT
>TRBJ2-1|NA|NA|TRBV28
CAIRVAPKDNEQFF
TGTGCCATCCGAGTCGCGCCAAAGGACAATGAGCAGTTCTTC
>TRBJ2-4|NA|NA|TRBV4-1
CASSQATGVYIQYF
TGCGCCAGCAGCCAAGCTACGGGAGTTTACATTCAGTACTTC
>TRBJ2-1|NA|NA|TRBV4-1
CASSQLGLDYNEQFF
TGCGCCAGCAGCCAACTGGGACTGGATTACAATGAGCAGTTCTTC
>TRBJ1-4|NA|TRBD1|TRBV15
CAASRDLKQGAEKLFF
TGTGCCGCCAGCAGAGATCTTAAACAGGGGGCCGAAAAACTGTTTTTT
>TRBJ2-7|NA|TRBD1|TRBV5-1
CASSPGTGGPTYEQYF
TGCGCCAGCAGCCCCGGGACAGGGGGCCCCACCTACGAGCAGTACTTC
>TRBJ2-1|NA|TRBD2|TRBV9
CASSFGTSGSPYYNEQFF
TGTGCCAGCAGCTTTGGGACTAGCGGGAGTCCATATTACAATGAGCAGTTCTTC
>TRBJ2-3|NA|NA|TRBV19
CASSSILGQSTDTQYF
TGTGCCAGTAGTTCGATCCTCGGACAGAGCACAGATACGCAGTATTTT
>TRBJ2-1|once|NA|TRBV6-2/TRBV6-3
CASSGGGNEQFF
TGTGCCAGCAGTGGGGGCGGCAATGAGCAGTTCTTC
>TRBJ2-7|NA|NA|TRBV6-6
CASSYFLLRVPYEQYF
TGTGCCAGCAGTTATTTCTTACTCAGGGTACCCTACGAGCAGTACTTC
>TRBJ2-1|NA|TRBD2|TRBV7-6
CASSYRLAGVDNEQFF
TGTGCCAGCAGCTATCGGCTAGCGGGAGTAGACAATGAGCAGTTCTTC
>TRBJ1-1|NA|NA|TRBV29-1
CSVVGRGNTEAFF
TGCAGCGTTGTAGGCAGGGGGAACACTGAAGCTTTCTTT
>TRBJ2-2|NA|TRBD2|TRBV5-4
CASSSGLAGGVGELFF
TGTGCCAGCAGCTCGGGACTAGCGGGAGGTGTAGGGGAGCTGTTTTTT
>TRBJ2-3|NA|NA|TRBV11-2
CASRWTDTQYF
TGTGCCAGCAGGTGGACAGATACGCAGTATTTT
>TRBJ2-1|once|TRBD2|TRBV6-2/TRBV6-3
CASSGRTSGINEQFF
TGTGCCAGCAGTGGGAGGACTAGCGGGATCAATGAGCAGTTCTTC
>TRBJ2-1|NA|TRBD2|TRBV6-2/TRBV6-3
CASSFGTSGSARLPHEQFF
TGTGCCAGCAGCTTCGGGACTAGCGGGAGTGCCCGCCTCCCCCATGAGCAGTTCTTC
>TRBJ2-7|once|NA|TRBV4-2
CASSQENPGKYEQYF
TGTGCCAGCAGCCAAGAGAATCCAGGGAAGTACGAGCAGTACTTC
>TRBJ1-5|NA|NA|TRBV5-1
CASSAWGRDQPQHF
TGCGCCAGCAGCGCGTGGGGTCGGGATCAGCCCCAGCATTTT
>TRBJ1-5|NA|NA|TRBV28
CASSQQELNQPQHF
TGTGCCAGCAGTCAACAGGAATTAAATCAGCCCCAGCATTTT
>TRBJ2-7|NA|TRBD1|TRBV5-1
CASSTGQGAHEQYF
TGCGCCAGCAGCACCGGACAGGGGGCCCACGAGCAGTACTTC
>TRBJ2-3|NA|TRBD2|TRBV6-2/TRBV6-3
CASSSLAGSTDTQYF
TGTGCCAGCAGTTCACTAGCGGGGAGCACAGATACGCAGTATTTT
>TRBJ1-4|NA|NA|TRBV10-3
CAISETGDATNEKLFF
TGTGCCATCAGTGAAACAGGCGACGCAACTAATGAAAAACTGTTTTTT
>TRBJ1-5|NA|TRBD1|TRBV2
CASSGTGGNQPQHF
TGTGCCAGCAGTGGGACAGGGGGCAATCAGCCCCAGCATTTT
>TRBJ1-2|NA|TRBD1|TRBV7-2
CASSLIPQGAFNYGYTF
TGTGCCAGCAGCTTAATCCCACAGGGGGCGTTTAACTATGGCTACACCTTC
>TRBJ1-1|NA|NA|TRBV28
CASSLIAGRTEAFF
TGTGCCAGCAGTTTAATTGCGGGGAGGACTGAAGCTTTCTTT
>TRBJ2-1|once|NA|TRBV4-3
CASSQVSDRRYNEQFF
TGCGCCAGCAGCCAAGTAAGCGACAGGAGATACAATGAGCAGTTCTTC
>TRBJ1-2|once|NA|TRBV6-1
CASSGPLGKANYGYTF
TGTGCCAGCAGTGGACCCCTGGGGAAGGCTAACTATGGCTACACCTTC
>TRBJ1-6|NA|NA|TRBV2
CASSEGSRYNSPLHF
TGTGCCAGCAGTGAAGGGAGCAGGTATAATTCACCCCTCCACTTT
>TRBJ1-2|once|NA|TRBV27
CASSSILNYGYTF
TGTGCCAGCAGTTCAATCTTAAACTATGGCTACACCTTC